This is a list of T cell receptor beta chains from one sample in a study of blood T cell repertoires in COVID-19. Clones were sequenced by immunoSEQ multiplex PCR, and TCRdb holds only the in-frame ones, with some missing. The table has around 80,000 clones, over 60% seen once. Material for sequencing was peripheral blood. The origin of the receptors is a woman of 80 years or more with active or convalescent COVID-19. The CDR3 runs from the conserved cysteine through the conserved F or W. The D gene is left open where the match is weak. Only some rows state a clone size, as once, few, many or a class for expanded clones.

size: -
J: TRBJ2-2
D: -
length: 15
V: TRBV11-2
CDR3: CASSLMTGNTGELFF
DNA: TGTGCCAGCAGCTTAATGACAGGGAACACCGGGGAGCTGTTTTTT

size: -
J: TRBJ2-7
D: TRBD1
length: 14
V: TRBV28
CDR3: CASSHDRGGLEQYF
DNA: TGTGCCAGCAGTCACGACAGGGGGGGGCTGGAGCAGTACTTC

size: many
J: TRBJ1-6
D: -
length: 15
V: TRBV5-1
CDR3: CASSLEGPQDSPLHF
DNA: TGCGCCAGCAGCTTGGAGGGGCCCCAGGATTCACCCCTCCACTTT

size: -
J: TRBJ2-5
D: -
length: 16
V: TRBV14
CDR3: CASSQTPLGSQETQYF
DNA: TGTGCCAGCAGCCAAACACCACTCGGGTCCCAAGAGACCCAGTACTTC

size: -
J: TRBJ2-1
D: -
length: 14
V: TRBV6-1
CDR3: CASSDGPPGDEQFF
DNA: TGTGCCAGCAGTGATGGCCCGCCAGGGGATGAGCAGTTCTTC

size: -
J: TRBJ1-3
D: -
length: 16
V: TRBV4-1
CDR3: CASSQLGTGYGNTIYF
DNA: TGCGCCAGCAGCCAACTCGGAACGGGGTATGGAAACACCATATATTTT

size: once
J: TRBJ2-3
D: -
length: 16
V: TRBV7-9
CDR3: CASSYGSGGTGDTQYF
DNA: TGTGCCAGCAGCTATGGATCAGGGGGGACGGGAGATACGCAGTATTTT

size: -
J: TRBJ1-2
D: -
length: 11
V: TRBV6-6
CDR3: CASSSLEGYTF
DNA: TGTGCCAGCAGTTCCCTGGAGGGCTACACCTTC

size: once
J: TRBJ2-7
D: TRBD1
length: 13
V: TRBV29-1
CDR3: CSVSQGPNYEQYF
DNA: TGCAGCGTTTCACAGGGGCCGAACTACGAGCAGTACTTC

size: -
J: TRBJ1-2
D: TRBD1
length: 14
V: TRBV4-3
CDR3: CASSQYRDSYGYTF
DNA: TGCGCCAGCAGCCAGTACCGGGACAGCTATGGCTACACCTTC

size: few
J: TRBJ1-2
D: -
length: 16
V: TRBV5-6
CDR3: CASSLDRQEKNYGYTF
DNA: TGTGCCAGCAGCTTGGACCGACAGGAGAAGAACTATGGCTACACCTTC

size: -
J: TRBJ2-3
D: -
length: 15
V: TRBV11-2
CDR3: CASSLWGTSTDTQYF
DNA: TGTGCCAGCAGCTTGTGGGGGACTAGCACAGATACGCAGTATTTT

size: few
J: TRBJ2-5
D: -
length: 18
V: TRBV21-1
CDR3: CASSKGRVRLAGDETQYF
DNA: TGTGCCAGCAGCAAGGGAAGAGTTAGACTAGCGGGGGATGAGACCCAGTACTTC

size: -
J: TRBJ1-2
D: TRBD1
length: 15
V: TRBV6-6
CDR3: CASSYDPGQGGGYTF
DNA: TGTGCCAGCAGTTACGACCCGGGACAGGGAGGCGGCTACACCTTC

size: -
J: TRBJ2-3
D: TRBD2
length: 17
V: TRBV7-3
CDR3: CASSLRSSGGLRDTQYF
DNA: TGTGCCAGCAGCTTAAGGAGTAGCGGGGGACTCAGAGATACGCAGTATTTT

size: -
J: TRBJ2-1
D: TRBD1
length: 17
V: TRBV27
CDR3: CASSSIPTGKIYNEQFF
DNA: TGTGCCAGCAGTTCGATCCCGACAGGGAAAATCTACAATGAGCAGTTCTTC

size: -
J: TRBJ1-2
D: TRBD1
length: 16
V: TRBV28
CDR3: CASSPWGTGDNYGYTF
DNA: TGTGCCAGCAGTCCCTGGGGGACAGGGGACAACTATGGCTACACCTTC

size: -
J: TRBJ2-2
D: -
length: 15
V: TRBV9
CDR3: CASSVSRAHTGELFF
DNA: TGTGCCAGCAGCGTCTCGAGGGCGCACACCGGGGAGCTGTTTTTT

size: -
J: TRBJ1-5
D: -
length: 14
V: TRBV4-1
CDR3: CASSQGVGREPQHF
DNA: TGCGCCAGCAGCCAAGGGGTAGGCCGGGAGCCCCAGCATTTT

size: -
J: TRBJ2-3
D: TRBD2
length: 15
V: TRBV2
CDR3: CASSDGGGAAGTQYF
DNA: TGTGCCAGCAGTGATGGCGGGGGGGCAGCGGGTACGCAGTATTTT

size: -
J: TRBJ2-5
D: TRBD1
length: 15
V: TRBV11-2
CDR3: CASSYQGTEHRTQYF
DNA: TGTGCCAGCAGCTACCAAGGGACAGAACACAGGACCCAGTACTTC

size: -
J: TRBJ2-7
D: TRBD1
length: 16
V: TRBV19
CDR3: CASRGQGAQEVNEQYF
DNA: TGTGCCAGTAGGGGACAGGGGGCGCAGGAGGTCAACGAGCAGTACTTC

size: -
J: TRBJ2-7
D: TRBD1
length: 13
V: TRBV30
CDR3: CAWSIGQAYEQYF
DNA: TGTGCCTGGAGTATTGGACAGGCATACGAGCAGTACTTC

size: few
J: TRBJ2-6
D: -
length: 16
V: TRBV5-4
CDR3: CASSLGGGLGANVLTF
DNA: TGTGCCAGCAGCTTGGGTGGGGGACTGGGGGCCAACGTCCTGACTTTC

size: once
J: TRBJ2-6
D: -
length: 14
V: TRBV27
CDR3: CASSQGAGANVLTF
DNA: TGTGCCAGCAGCCAGGGTGCCGGGGCCAACGTCCTGACTTTC

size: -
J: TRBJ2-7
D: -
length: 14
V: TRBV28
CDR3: CASSPPERVYEQYF
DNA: TGTGCCAGCAGCCCCCCCGAGCGGGTCTACGAGCAGTACTTC

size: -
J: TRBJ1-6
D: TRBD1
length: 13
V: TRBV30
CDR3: CAWTGTDNSPLHF
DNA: TGTGCCTGGACTGGGACAGATAATTCACCCCTCCACTTT

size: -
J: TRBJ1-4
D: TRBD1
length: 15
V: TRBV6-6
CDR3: CASSSRTGVNEKLFF
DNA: TGTGCCAGCAGTTCGAGGACAGGGGTAAATGAAAAACTGTTTTTT

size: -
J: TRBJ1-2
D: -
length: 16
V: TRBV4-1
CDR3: CASSQEGVGANYGYTF
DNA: TGCGCCAGCAGCCAAGAGGGCGTCGGGGCTAACTATGGCTACACCTTC

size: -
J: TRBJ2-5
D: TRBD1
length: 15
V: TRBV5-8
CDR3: CASSPGQGGVETQYF
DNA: TGTGCCAGCAGCCCGGGACAGGGAGGCGTCGAGACCCAGTACTTC

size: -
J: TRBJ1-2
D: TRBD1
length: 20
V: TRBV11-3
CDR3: CASSLPQTGDLVIPPYGYTF
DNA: TGTGCCAGCAGCTTACCACAGACAGGGGACCTTGTTATTCCCCCCTATGGCTACACCTTC

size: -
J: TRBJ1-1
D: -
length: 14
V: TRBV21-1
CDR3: CASSKGGQPTEAFF
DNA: TGTGCCAGCAGCAAAGGGGGACAGCCCACTGAAGCTTTCTTT

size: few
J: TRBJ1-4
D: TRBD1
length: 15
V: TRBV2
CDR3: CASRGTGVANEKLFF
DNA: TGTGCCAGCAGGGGGACAGGGGTTGCTAATGAAAAACTGTTTTTT

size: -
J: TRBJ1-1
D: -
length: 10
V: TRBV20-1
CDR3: CSATVVEAFF
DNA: TGCAGTGCTACGGTTGTAGAAGCTTTCTTT

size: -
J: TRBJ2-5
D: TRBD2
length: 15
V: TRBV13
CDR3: CASSLAGGMGETQYF
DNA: TGTGCCAGCAGCTTGGCGGGGGGCATGGGGGAGACCCAGTACTTC

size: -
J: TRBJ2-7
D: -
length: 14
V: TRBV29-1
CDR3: CSAGSLRGVGEQYF
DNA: TGCAGCGCAGGGTCGCTCAGGGGGGTTGGCGAGCAGTACTTC

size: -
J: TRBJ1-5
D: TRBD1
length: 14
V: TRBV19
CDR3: CATRQGGSGQPQHF
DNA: TGTGCCACTCGACAGGGAGGATCGGGTCAGCCCCAGCATTTT

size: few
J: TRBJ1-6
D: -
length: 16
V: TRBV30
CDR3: CAWSPRLGGGNSPLHF
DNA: TGTGCCTGGAGCCCCCGATTGGGGGGGGGTAATTCACCCCTCCACTTT

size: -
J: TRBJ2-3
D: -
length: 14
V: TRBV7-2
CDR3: CASSPRASTDTQYF
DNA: TGTGCCAGCAGCCCCAGGGCCAGCACAGATACGCAGTATTTT

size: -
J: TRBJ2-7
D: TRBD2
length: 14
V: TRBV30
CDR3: CAWSKSGGGYEQYF
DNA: TGTGCCTGGAGTAAAAGCGGGGGAGGGTACGAGCAGTACTTC